Included here is one TCR beta chain sequence, with context. Its antigen is not identified. These data belong to a study of cytomegalovirus exposure and HLA in healthy donors. The study's findings and limits: A few of the chains that were CMV-associated were confirmed in vitro to be specific for CMV antigens. The dataset shows that most TCR sequences were rare, while some public TCRs occurred in many donors. Altogether, about 160 TCR beta chains were recorded as cytomegalovirus-associated. The study reported that TCR beta sequences accurately predicted HLA-A and HLA-B alleles in most subjects.

With 60 Vbeta and 13 Jbeta primers, the PCR was carried out. Assay: immunoSEQ multiplex PCR; the TCRdb copy retains only in-frame clones and omits some. The sample includes approximately 150,000 clones, roughly 79% seen only once; the top ten take about 1.5%. This CDR3 is 19 amino acids long. Germline CDR1 reads SEHNR; CDR2 reads FQNEAQ (reference sequence). J lost 0 bases, V lost 5 bases, and 13 bases had no gene match. The chain links TRBV7-9 to TRBJ2-3; 11 bases match TRBD2. Material for sequencing was PBMCs. The receptor's source is a woman aged 18-30 years in good health and CMV-seronegative. Written as DNA, the CDR3 is TGTGCCAGCAGCCCTTACCTTACCCGGACTAGCGGGAGCACAGATACGCAGTATTTT. Translating gives CASSPYLTRTSGSTDTQYF.